This T cell receptor (beta chain) was documented in a study of regulatory T cells in long-lasting Graves disease. TCR beta libraries were built with iRepertoire HTBI primers and Arm-PCR of CDR3 regions. Original analysis: Identification of gene segments yielded around 63 TRBV and about 14 TRBJ across samples. One entry per CDR3 protein, called by TCRdb with MiXCR from the multiplex PCR reads. The V and J calls were determined by TCRdb, not by the authors. This table has 650,000 to 850,000 distinct CDR3 sequences, approximately 31% appearing once. This clonotype has a handful of counts. Sample time point: persistent/refractory GD, antithyroid drugs over 5 years with positive TRAb. RNA extracted from PBMCs served as the sequencing template. V was clipped by 0 bases and J by 1 base, with 15 bases between them. CDR1 is DFQATT and CDR2 is SNEGSKA in the germline V gene (reference sequence). CDR3 size: 16 residues.

The chain has TRBV20-1 and TRBJ2-5; D not resolved. The sequence was obtained from a female donor with Graves disease. Source: peripheral blood mononuclear cells (PBMCs), taken when the disease was refractory, from a patient treated with antithyroid drugs. The DNA for the CDR3 is TGCAGTGCTAGAGATATCGATCGGACCCCCCAAGAGACCCAGTACTTC. It translates to CSARDIDRTPQETQYF.